A selection of T cell receptor beta chains follows, all from one sample in a study of PD-1 blockade in classical Hodgkin lymphoma. Generated by immunoSEQ multiplex PCR, the TCRdb table keeps only in-frame clones and is missing some. Of over 25,000 clones listed, roughly nine tenths were seen once; the top ten hold about 0.38%. Sequencing was performed on CD4+ T cells from blood. The receptors stem from a human donor with classical Hodgkin lymphoma. CDR3s include the opening cysteine and the closing phenylalanine or tryptophan. A D gene is named only where the DNA matches it firmly.

v_gene,d_gene,j_gene,CDR3aa
TRBV9,TRBD2,TRBJ2-1,CASSVGSGNYNEQFF
TRBV7-2,TRBD2,TRBJ2-3,CASSTRLAGVVDTQYF
TRBV7-2,.,TRBJ1-1,CASSLARPGSEAFF
TRBV28,.,TRBJ1-2,CASSLGARNYGYTF
TRBV28,.,TRBJ1-5,CASMEPNQPQHF
TRBV10-3,TRBD2,TRBJ2-3,CAISGPRPGLAGGDGVDTQYF
TRBV19,.,TRBJ1-2,CASSNTGMYYGYTF
TRBV5-5,.,TRBJ1-1,CASSLDAGLGLQAFF
TRBV5-4,TRBD2,TRBJ2-7,CASSFSGSSYEQYF
TRBV5-1,TRBD1,TRBJ1-3,CASSYASIRQGSGNTIYF
TRBV6-1,.,TRBJ2-5,CASSEVPGETQYF
TRBV5-1,.,TRBJ1-2,CASSLGPGQKLYGYTF
TRBV10-3,TRBD1,TRBJ1-1,CAISESGGTGVRAFF
TRBV28,TRBD1,TRBJ2-5,CASSRSPGQGGQYF
TRBV6-5,.,TRBJ1-2,CASRSGTYGYTF
TRBV5-1,.,TRBJ2-3,CASSLGGTTGDTQYF
TRBV28,TRBD1,TRBJ1-3,CASREQGDGNTIYF
TRBV6-1,TRBD1,TRBJ1-5,CASSGQGVPYSNQPQHF
TRBV28,.,TRBJ2-2,CASSPLGGPGELFF
TRBV7-7,.,TRBJ2-2,CASSFSVSPNGELFF
TRBV2,TRBD1,TRBJ2-7,CASLGQGAYEQYF
TRBV5-6,.,TRBJ1-1,CASSSPGLGRTETEAFF
TRBV5-1,TRBD2,TRBJ2-7,CASTIIGTSGRLSSSYEQYF
TRBV6-6,TRBD1,TRBJ2-7,CASRPGTVYEQYF
TRBV18,TRBD2,TRBJ2-7,CASSPGLAGAHEQYF
TRBV5-1,.,TRBJ1-2,CASSLWGLQGYGYTF
TRBV5-1,TRBD2,TRBJ2-4,CASSLGLGGQNIQYF
TRBV15,TRBD2,TRBJ2-1,CATGAGGSYNEQFF
TRBV5-1,TRBD1,TRBJ2-7,CASSLGFRGQYEQYF
TRBV5-4,.,TRBJ2-2,CASSLRRQSAGELFF
TRBV6-5,.,TRBJ1-5,CASKGFNQPQHF
TRBV7-9,.,TRBJ2-5,CASSWAQETQYF
TRBV4-2,.,TRBJ2-7,CASSQDDDRRDTSYEQYF
TRBV19,.,TRBJ2-1,CASSIRGRWGSGVSYNEQFF
TRBV4-3,.,TRBJ2-7,CASSQAGGSYEQYF
TRBV18,TRBD1,TRBJ1-5,CASSAGTATYQPQHF
TRBV5-8,TRBD2,TRBJ2-7,CASSFRAGIGQYF
TRBV7-8,.,TRBJ1-5,CASSSRWDQPQHF
TRBV28,.,TRBJ2-7,CASSLGYEQYF
TRBV18,TRBD1,TRBJ1-1,CASSPRIGGGAGTVTEAFF
TRBV11-2,TRBD1,TRBJ2-3,CASSPDRGQDTQYF
TRBV19,.,TRBJ2-2,CASSIDLRRSYGAGELFF
TRBV5-1,.,TRBJ2-7,CASSFRLGYEQYF
TRBV4-2,.,TRBJ2-7,CASSQDRLGREQYF
TRBV19,.,TRBJ1-5,CASSLSNQPQHF
TRBV25-1,.,TRBJ1-3,CASSREGPGNTIYF
TRBV5-4,.,TRBJ1-4,CASSSQAGGSEKLFF
TRBV7-9,.,TRBJ1-1,CASSPGHLNTEAFF
TRBV27,.,TRBJ1-2,CASSLFGLAGYGYTF
TRBV7-3,TRBD1,TRBJ2-7,CASRTAGTGPYEQYF
TRBV6-4,.,TRBJ2-1,CASSRTSPGRESGYNEQFF